This T cell receptor beta chain was documented in a study of blood T cell repertoires in COVID-19. Authors' analysis steps: By means of reference gene primer amplification, nucleated cell counts were estimated. Here immunoSEQ multiplex PCR was the method, and the copy in TCRdb shows in-frame clones only, minus some. That table supplies the V and J calls and clone size; D and trimming were determined from the DNA. The table records roughly 59,000 clones, less than 80% of them present only once. Germline V gene lookup returns CDR1 SGHAT and CDR2 FQNNGV. Trimming at V came to 5 bases and at J to 12 bases, leaving 13 bases not matched to a gene. This CDR3 has 15 amino acids.

This clonotype was obtained from a human donor in a cohort sampled during active COVID-19. The chain is built from TRBV11-2 and TRBJ2-2; 9 nucleotides agree with TRBD2. Source material: peripheral blood. The CDR3 here is CASSPSSGMVEKLFF. CDR3 nucleotide sequence: TGTGCCAGCAGCCCATCTAGCGGGATGGTGGAAAAGCTGTTTTTT.